These 27 T cell receptor beta chains were sequenced from one sample in a study of blood T cell repertoires in COVID-19 (dated by TCRdb to about 2020). Libraries were prepared through the immunoSEQ multiplex PCR assay. TCRdb retrieved this table from immuneACCESS and kept in-frame rearrangements only. Not all clones are present; in checked studies, unresolved V genes account for under half, and no reason is known for the remainder. The sample table lists some 240,000 clones, over 70% of them with a count of one. Around 7.7% of the sample rests with the top ten. Sequencing was performed on peripheral blood. The receptor source for this set is a woman aged 70-85 years with acute or convalescent COVID-19.

The rearrangement links TRBV7-8 to TRBJ2-7; no clear D gene. Germline V gene data show CDR1 as SGHVS and CDR2 as FQNEAQ. This CDR3 is 14 amino acids long. V was pared by 3 bases and J by 0 bases, with 9 bases between. The CDR3 spells CASSFQASSYEQYF. As DNA, the CDR3 is TGTGCCAGCAGCTTTCAGGCCTCCTCCTACGAGCAGTACTTC.

This clone was counted only a few times. The V call is TRBV18, the J call TRBJ1-5; D possibly corresponds to TRBD1 (6 bases). The length of the CDR3 is 13 residues. Per the germline V gene, CDR1 is KGHSH and CDR2 is LQKENI. The ends were cut back, 3 bases at V and 6 bases at J, with 9 bases in the middle. The CDR3 loop is CASSPRGGQPQHF. In DNA form, the CDR3 reads TGTGCCAGCTCACCGAGGGGGGGTCAGCCCCAGCATTTT.

This sequence joins TRBV6-2 or TRBV6-3 and TRBJ1-2; unclear D gene. The ends were cut back, 2 bases at V and 8 bases at J, with 12 bases in the middle. CDR3 length: 13 residues. Germline CDR1 is MNHEY and CDR2 is SVGEGT. The CDR3 is CASSYSSRGGYTF. Here the CDR3 DNA reads TGTGCCAGCAGTTACAGTAGCCGTGGGGGCTACACCTTC.

V is TRBV6-6 and J is TRBJ2-3; tentatively, D is TRBD2 (5 bases). The CDR3 is made up of 14 amino acids. Germline CDR1 and CDR2: MNHNY and SVGAGI (reference sequence). The germline V and J ends were trimmed by 5 bases and 1 base, with 10 bases remaining between them. CDR3: CASSVDFGTDTQYF. The CDR3 bases are TGTGCCAGCAGTGTGGACTTTGGCACAGATACGCAGTATTTT.

The chain uses TRBV3-1 (or the pseudogene TRBV3-2) and TRBJ2-5; TRBD2 matches 12 bases. Germline V gives CDR1 LGHDT, CDR2 YNNKEL (reference sequence). This CDR3 is built from 17 residues. Trimming took 1 base from V and 5 from J; bases not matched to a gene: 8. The CDR3 region is CASSQVASGGAGETQYF. CDR3 bases: TGTGCCAGCAGCCAAGTGGCTAGCGGGGGGGCCGGGGAGACCCAGTACTTC.

The chain recombines TRBV18 with TRBJ2-3; 14 bases line up with TRBD2. Germline assignment: CDR1 KGHSH and CDR2 LQKENI. The CDR3 runs to 17 residues. After removal of 4 bases from V and 6 bases from J, the junction contained 9 bases not matched to a gene. CDR3 in amino acids: CASSQRGTSGGIDTQYF. The CDR3 nucleotides read TGTGCCAGCTCACAACGGGGGACTAGCGGGGGCATCGATACGCAGTATTTT.

This chain links TRBV4-1 with TRBJ1-5; D remains unclear. CDR1 and CDR2 (germline): MGHRA, YSYEKL. The CDR3 spans 15 residues. The ends were cut back, 1 base at V and 2 bases at J, with 9 bases in the middle. CDR3 region: CASSQAQYGNQPQHF. The CDR3 DNA reads TGCGCCAGCAGCCAAGCCCAGTACGGCAATCAGCCCCAGCATTTT.

The table lists this clone with a few counts. This chain joins TRBV5-1 and TRBJ1-6; D not resolved. V was cut by 0 bases and J by 5 bases, with 6 bases left in between. Germline V CDR1 and CDR2: SGHRS, YFSETQ. This CDR3 is built from 14 residues. For the CDR3, the DNA is TGCGCCAGCAGCTTGGTGGCAGATAATTCACCCCTCCACTTT. Residues: CASSLVADNSPLHF.

This sequence joins TRBV12-3 or TRBV12-4 and TRBJ2-4; TRBD1 matches at 8 bases. The CDR3 is made up of 13 amino acids. V was pared by 7 bases and J by 8 bases, with 7 bases of the junction left unmatched. CDR3 in amino acids: CASTTDRVYIQYF. CDR3 DNA: TGTGCCAGCACCACGGACAGGGTTTACATTCAGTACTTC.

The chain uses TRBV6-2 or TRBV6-3 and TRBJ2-6; 10 positions agree with TRBD2. V dropped 4 bases and J dropped 0; count of bases not matched to a gene: 3. The CDR3 loop spans 17 amino acids. Germline loops: CDR1 MNHEY, CDR2 SVGEGT. The CDR3 reads CASSLSGGGSGANVLTF. In DNA, the CDR3 is TGTGCCAGCAGTTTGAGCGGGGGGGGCTCTGGGGCCAACGTCCTGACTTTC.

The DNA for the CDR3 is TGTGCCAGCAGCGTAAGGCTAGCGGGGGATTTTTCGAACACCGGGGAGCTGTTTTTT. Amino acid sequence: CASSVRLAGDFSNTGELFF. The rearrangement uses TRBV9 and TRBJ2-2, with 10 bases lining up with TRBD2. Germline trimming cut 1 base from V and 0 bases from J; bases unmatched to any gene: 9. The germline V gene has CDR1 SGDLS and CDR2 YYNGEE. This CDR3 region has 19 residues.

The chain links TRBV5-1 to TRBJ2-5; D gene uncertain. CDR3 length: 14 amino acids. Between the trimmed V and J ends, which lost 0 bases and 14 bases, there was a span of 20 bases. In germline, CDR1 is SGHRS, CDR2 YFSETQ. The DNA for the CDR3 is TGCGCCAGCAGCTTGGCCATTAACGTAGCCCCAACATACTTC. This codes for CASSLAINVAPTYF. The full variable domain, with the rest looked up from reference TRBV5-1 and TRBJ2-5, is KAGVTQTPRYLIKTRGQQVTLSCSPISGHRSVSWYQQTPGQGLQFLFEYFSETQRNKGNFPGRFSGRQFSNSRSEMNVSTLELGDSALYLCASSLAINVAPTYFGPGTRLLVL.

The J gene is TRBJ2-1, the V gene TRBV10-1; no reliable D call. Germline lookup yields CDR1 WNHNN and CDR2 SYGVQD (reference sequence). This CDR3 is 13 amino acids long. Trimming left V 4 bases short and J 4 bases short, with 8 bases between. The CDR3 DNA is TGCGCCAGCAGTGCGTATCGGTACAATGAGCAGTTCTTC. This codes for CASSAYRYNEQFF.

This chain joins TRBV30 and TRBJ1-6; 7 nucleotides match TRBD1. From germline, CDR1 is GTSNPN and CDR2 SVGIG (reference sequence). The ends lost 3 bases at V and 6 bases at J; junction bases unmatched: 2. This CDR3 comprises 13 residues. CDR3 sequence (DNA): TGTGCCTGGAGGACAGGGTTTAATTCACCCCTCCACTTT. Translated: CAWRTGFNSPLHF.

This clone has a single count. This rearrangement joins TRBV6-5 to TRBJ2-3, with D perhaps TRBD2 (6 bases). With 6 bases removed from V and 1 base from J, the gap between germline ends came to 14 bases. From germline, CDR1 is MNHEY and CDR2 SVGAGI. This CDR3 contains 15 residues. This CDR3 reads CASSPYGGGTDTQYF. The CDR3 DNA reads TGTGCCAGCAGCCCCTACGGCGGGGGCACAGATACGCAGTATTTT.

V and J are TRBV19 and TRBJ2-2; tentatively, D is TRBD2 (6 bases). Germline assignment: CDR1 LNHDA and CDR2 SQIVND (reference sequence). CDR3 size: 16 residues. V was clipped by 6 bases and J by 7 bases, with 21 bases between them. The CDR3 region is CASRDLTGTGGGELFF. The DNA for the CDR3 is TGTGCCAGTAGGGACTTAACCGGGACTGGGGGCGGGGAGCTGTTTTTT.

This clone has only a few counts. V usage is TRBV2 and J usage is TRBJ2-3, with 8 bases identical to TRBD1. CDR1 and CDR2 (germline): SNHLY, FYNNEI. The CDR3 is made up of 14 amino acids. Germline trimming cut 6 bases from V and 4 bases from J; bases unmatched to any gene: 6. CDR3 sequence (DNA): TGTGCCAGCAGACCCGGGACAGGCGCAGATACGCAGTATTTT. It yields the protein CASRPGTGADTQYF.

The V gene is TRBV5-6, the J gene TRBJ1-1, with 10 positions matching TRBD1. CDR1 is SGHDT, CDR2 YYEEEE, per germline. This CDR3 region has 15 residues. V trimming: 4 bases; J trimming: 4 bases; junction bases outside the gene matches: 7. The CDR3: CASSPDRGRSTEAFF. CDR3 sequence (DNA): TGTGCCAGCAGCCCCGACAGGGGGCGGAGCACTGAAGCTTTCTTT.

V is TRBV27 and J is TRBJ2-1; 7 positions agree with TRBD1. Losses at the gene ends were 9 bases for V and 4 bases for J; bases not matched to a gene: 12. The length of the CDR3 is 15 residues. Germline CDR1 is MNHEY and CDR2 is SMNVEV (reference sequence). Written as DNA, the CDR3 is TGTGCCAGTAGAAACAGGGGCCTGAGTTACAATGAGCAGTTCTTC. The encoded protein is CASRNRGLSYNEQFF.

The J gene is TRBJ2-1, the V gene TRBV6-9, with 7 bases identical to TRBD2. The J segment lost 7 bases and the V segment lost 2 bases, leaving 8 bases of the junction unmatched. The germline CDR1 and CDR2 sequences are MNHGY and SVAAGI. The length of the CDR3 is 15 residues. The CDR3 coding sequence is TGTGCCAGCAGTTATAAGCGGGACTATATAAATGAGCAGTTCTTC. It encodes CASSYKRDYINEQFF.

This chain links TRBV2 with TRBJ1-2; D unresolved. CDR1 SNHLY and CDR2 FYNNEI come from the germline V gene. The ends were cut back, 4 bases at V and 8 bases at J, with 14 bases in the middle. CDR3 length: 13 amino acids. CDR3 amino acids: CASSVGEFGGYTF. The CDR3 DNA reads as TGTGCCAGCAGTGTAGGAGAATTCGGGGGCTACACCTTC.

This clone was counted many times. The V gene is TRBV2, the J gene TRBJ1-2; 7 bases map to TRBD1. J lost 2 bases, V lost 4 bases, and 4 bases had no gene match. This CDR3 contains 14 residues. Germline V gene data show CDR1 as SNHLY and CDR2 as FYNNEI. CDR3 region: CASSADRLNYGYTF. In DNA, the CDR3 is TGTGCCAGCAGTGCGGACAGGTTAAACTATGGCTACACCTTC.

The chain recombines TRBV19 with TRBJ2-1, with 8 bases matching TRBD1. The V and J ends lost 4 bases and 8 bases, in that order; junction bases with no gene match: 7. CDR1 LNHDA and CDR2 SQIVND come from the germline V gene (reference sequence). This CDR3 region has 14 residues. CDR3 nucleotide sequence: TGTGCCAGTAGTAATCCGGGACAGGTCGATGAGCAGTTCTTC. Protein sequence: CASSNPGQVDEQFF.

DNA of the CDR3: TGTGCCAGCAGCACAGGGGGAGCAGGGGAAAAACTGTTTTTT. Translating it yields CASSTGGAGEKLFF. The rearrangement joins TRBV6-5 to TRBJ1-4, with 8 bases that match TRBD1. The V segment lost 6 bases and the J segment 8 bases; nucleotides outside the gene matches: 8. The CDR3 runs 14 residues. CDR1 is MNHEY, CDR2 SVGAGI, per germline.

The chain uses TRBV28 and TRBJ1-6; D may be TRBD1 (6 bases). There are 14 residues in the CDR3. The V gene lost 6 bases and the J gene lost 7 bases, with 13 bases spanning the gap. Germline loops: CDR1 MDHEN, CDR2 SYDVKM. The chain's CDR3 is CASSPTGWNSPLHF. CDR3 in DNA: TGTGCCAGCAGCCCCACAGGGTGGAATTCACCCCTCCACTTT.

The chain links TRBV19 to TRBJ1-1; no clear D. There are 14 residues in the CDR3. The germline V gene encodes CDR1 LNHDA and CDR2 SQIVND (reference sequence). V was pared by 2 bases and J by 0 bases, with 7 bases between. The CDR3 DNA reads TGTGCCAGTAGTATACAGCGTTTGAACACTGAAGCTTTCTTT. It yields the protein CASSIQRLNTEAFF. Complete variable domain (other parts from reference TRBV19 and TRBJ1-1): DGGITQSPKYLFRKEGQNVTLSCEQNLNHDAMYWYRQDPGQGLRLIYYSQIVNDFQKGDIAEGYSVSREKKESFPLTVTSAQKNPTAFYLCASSIQRLNTEAFFGQGTRLTVV.

The V and J genes are TRBV29-1 and TRBJ1-1; 9 nucleotides align to TRBD1. V dropped 5 bases and J dropped 6; count of bases not matched to a gene: 19. Germline values: CDR1 SQVTM, CDR2 ANQGSEA. This CDR3 contains 17 residues. The CDR3 loop is CSVMSGTGSLIHSEAFF. As DNA, the CDR3 is TGCAGCGTTATGTCTGGGACAGGGAGTCTGATACACTCTGAAGCTTTCTTT.